Listed below are T cell receptor beta chains from one sample, sequenced in a study of CD8 T cells in ankylosing spondylitis. Via MiXCR, TCRdb re-called the 5' RACE reads, giving one row per CDR3 protein. The profile shows some 95,000 distinct CDR3 sequences, 8.8% of them singletons. The sequencing sample was made of blood, either unsorted or a sorted T cell fraction (not recorded which). The origin of the receptors is a male donor with ankylosing spondylitis or in good health (not recorded which). Both conserved end residues are part of each CDR3. The D gene is left open where the match is weak. Some rows have no size entry. The others give once, few or many, or a class for an expanded clone.

>NA|few|TRBV10-3|TRBJ2-7
CAIGLAGSYEQYF
TGTGCCATCGGCCTAGCAGGCTCCTACGAGCAGTACTTC
>NA|many|TRBV6-1|TRBJ1-6
CASSRDGPYENSPLHF
TGTGCCAGCAGCAGGGACGGGCCGTACGAGAATTCACCCCTCCACTTT
>TRBD1|NA|TRBV20-1|TRBJ2-7
CSARGQGPYAQYF
TGCAGTGCTAGAGGACAGGGGCCCTACGCGCAGTACTTC
>TRBD2|many|TRBV12-3/TRBV12-4|TRBJ2-7
CASRLTSGGYEQYF
TGTGCCAGCAGGCTCACTAGCGGGGGATACGAGCAGTACTTC
>NA|many|TRBV5-1|TRBJ2-1
CASSLASGFHEQFF
TGCGCCAGCAGCTTGGCTTCGGGGTTTCATGAGCAGTTCTTC
>TRBD1|many|TRBV11-1|TRBJ1-2
CASSRTGGRDTYGYTF
TGTGCCAGCAGCCGGACAGGGGGACGAGACACCTATGGCTACACCTTC
>NA|many|TRBV19|TRBJ1-1
CASSTGSSGGRNTEAFF
TGTGCCAGTAGTACCGGATCGTCCGGAGGGAGGAACACTGAAGCTTTCTTT
>NA|NA|TRBV2|TRBJ2-1
CASCLSMLRGSIGYNEQFF
TGTGCCAGCTGTTTATCTATGTTGCGGGGTTCGATTGGGTACAATGAGCAGTTCTTC
>NA|many|TRBV10-2|TRBJ2-3
CASGGLNAREDTQYF
TGCGCCAGCGGGGGACTGAACGCACGGGAAGATACGCAGTATTTT
>NA|few|TRBV6-1|TRBJ1-4
CASSRRYSTNEKLFF
TGTGCCAGCAGTCGGCGTTATTCGACTAATGAAAAACTGTTTTTT
>TRBD1|few|TRBV28|TRBJ2-7
CASSFLDRGLYEQYF
TGTGCCAGCAGTTTTTTGGACAGGGGGCTCTACGAGCAGTACTTC
>NA|many|TRBV7-8|TRBJ1-6
CASSRIEGANSPLHF
TGTGCCAGCAGCCGAATTGAAGGGGCTAATTCACCCCTCCACTTT
>TRBD2|many|TRBV5-4|TRBJ2-4
CASTSSGGELDIQYF
TGTGCCAGCACCTCTAGCGGGGGGGAATTGGACATTCAGTACTTC
>NA|many|TRBV9|TRBJ2-1
CASSAQGRYEQFF
TGTGCCAGCAGCGCACAGGGGAGGTATGAGCAGTTCTTC
>TRBD2|many|TRBV29-1|TRBJ2-2
CSVGLGVTGELFF
TGCAGCGTGGGACTAGGTGTCACCGGGGAGCTGTTTTTT
>TRBD2|many|TRBV14|TRBJ2-7
CASSQDRALAGFYEQYF
TGTGCCAGCAGCCAAGATCGGGCACTAGCGGGGTTCTACGAGCAGTACTTC
>NA|many|TRBV12-3/TRBV12-4|TRBJ2-2
CASRVVGELFF
TGTGCCAGCAGGGTCGTCGGGGAGCTGTTTTTT
>NA|many|TRBV11-2|TRBJ2-7
CASSLSGTYEQYF
TGTGCCAGCAGCTTGTCCGGGACCTACGAGCAGTACTTC
>NA|NA|TRBV7-9|TRBJ2-1
CASSSQGNEQFF
TGTGCCAGCAGCTCACAGGGAAATGAGCAGTTCTTC
>NA|NA|TRBV27|TRBJ2-6
CATRPPGGNSGANVLTF
TGTGCCACCCGCCCCCCCGGGGGCAACTCTGGGGCCAACGTCCTGACTTTC
>NA|NA|TRBV10-3|TRBJ2-5
CAISESGGLQETQYF
TGTGCCATCAGTGAGTCGGGGGGACTCCAAGAGACCCAGTACTTC
>TRBD2|many|TRBV20-1|TRBJ2-4
CSARDAGGENIQYF
TGCAGTGCTAGAGATGCGGGGGGCGAGAACATTCAGTACTTC
>NA|few|TRBV20-1|TRBJ1-5
CSASYSNQPQHF
TGCAGTGCTAGTTATAGCAATCAGCCCCAGCATTTT
>TRBD1|many|TRBV20-1|TRBJ1-1
CSARTGDTEAFF
TGCAGTGCTAGGACAGGGGACACTGAAGCTTTCTTT
>NA|many|TRBV6-5|TRBJ2-5
CASSYSWGARETQYF
TGTGCCAGCAGTTACTCGTGGGGGGCTAGGGAGACCCAGTACTTC
>TRBD2|NA|TRBV6-1|TRBJ2-7
CASTLTSGGAGEQYF
TGTGCCAGCACCCTGACTAGCGGGGGTGCTGGCGAGCAGTACTTC
>TRBD1|NA|TRBV20-1|TRBJ1-3
CSALDWTGGASGNTIYF
TGCAGTGCCCTAGACTGGACAGGGGGGGCCTCTGGAAACACCATATATTTT
>TRBD1|many|TRBV30|TRBJ2-5
CAWSGAGTGEETQYF
TGTGCCTGGAGTGGTGCGGGGACAGGGGAAGAGACCCAGTACTTC
>NA|NA|TRBV24-1|TRBJ1-4
CATSDFYEGDEKLFF
TGTGCCACCAGTGATTTTTATGAGGGGGATGAAAAACTGTTTTTT
>NA|NA|TRBV28|TRBJ1-2
CASSLYSSYGYTF
TGTGCCAGCAGTTTATACTCTTCCTATGGCTACACCTTC
>NA|many|TRBV7-2|TRBJ1-2
CASSLSINYGYTF
TGTGCCAGCAGCTTATCGATTAACTATGGCTACACCTTC
>TRBD1|many|TRBV29-1|TRBJ1-2
CSVRPRQGGGYTF
TGCAGCGTTCGGCCTCGACAGGGCGGGGGCTACACCTTC
>TRBD1|many|TRBV28|TRBJ2-7
CASSTLVFDRVSSYEQYF
TGTGCCAGCAGTACACTTGTCTTCGACAGGGTAAGCTCCTACGAGCAGTACTTC
>TRBD2|many|TRBV9|TRBJ2-7
CASSVAPSGVSYEQYF
TGTGCCAGCAGCGTAGCCCCTAGCGGGGTCTCCTACGAGCAGTACTTC
>NA|NA|TRBV7-9|TRBJ2-2
CASNLLGGGSTGELFF
TGTGCCAGCAACCTACTGGGCGGAGGCAGTACCGGGGAGCTGTTTTTT
>NA|many|TRBV20-1|TRBJ1-2
CSASKGHGYTF
TGCAGTGCTAGCAAGGGTCATGGCTACACCTTC
>NA|few|TRBV11-2|TRBJ2-2
CASSVRDLNTGELFF
TGTGCCAGCAGCGTCCGAGACCTGAACACCGGGGAGCTGTTTTTT
>TRBD2|NA|TRBV7-8|TRBJ2-2
CASSQNSGGANTGELFF
TGTGCCAGCAGCCAAAATAGCGGGGGGGCGAACACCGGGGAGCTGTTTTTT
>NA|NA|TRBV7-3|TRBJ2-3
CASSWAGATDTQYF
TGTGCCAGCAGCTGGGCGGGGGCCACAGATACGCAGTATTTT
>NA|many|TRBV9|TRBJ2-5
CASSVGGGLQQETQYF
TGTGCCAGCAGCGTAGGTGGGGGTCTCCAGCAAGAGACCCAGTACTTC
>TRBD1|many|TRBV11-2|TRBJ2-1
CASSLDQGVEFF
TGTGCCAGCAGCTTAGATCAGGGGGTCGAGTTCTTC
>NA|NA|TRBV14|TRBJ2-3
CVSSQESWSRFTDTQYF
TGTGTCAGCAGCCAAGAGTCATGGAGCAGATTCACAGATACGCAGTATTTT
>NA|many|TRBV5-1|TRBJ1-1
CASSLGGSTMNTEAFF
TGCGCCAGCAGCTTGGGAGGCAGTACCATGAACACTGAAGCTTTCTTT
>TRBD1|few|TRBV11-1|TRBJ1-6
CASSGTGTGYDGSYNSPLHF
TGTGCCAGCAGCGGTACCGGGACAGGGTACGATGGGTCCTATAATTCACCCCTCCACTTT
>NA|NA|TRBV4-2|TRBJ2-3
CASSQTSLEGTQYF
TGTGCCAGCAGCCAAACTAGTTTGGAGGGTACGCAGTATTTT
>TRBD1|many|TRBV6-5|TRBJ1-1
CASSYSTGRNTEAFF
TGTGCCAGCAGTTATTCGACAGGGAGGAACACTGAAGCTTTCTTT
>NA|many|TRBV7-9|TRBJ2-5
CASSFALSEETQYF
TGTGCCAGCAGCTTTGCTCTTAGCGAAGAGACCCAGTACTTC
>NA|NA|TRBV2|TRBJ2-3
CASSEAAFGHTDTQYF
TGTGCCAGCAGTGAAGCGGCCTTTGGGCACACAGATACGCAGTATTTT